Listed here are 5 T cell receptor beta chains from one sample, sequenced in a study of blood T cell repertoires in COVID-19. Here immunoSEQ multiplex PCR was the method, and the copy in TCRdb shows in-frame clones only, minus some. Of 150,000 to 200,000 clones in the sample, over 75% were seen once. The sample consisted of PBMCs or T cells enriched from blood (not recorded which). Receptors originate from a man in his fifties who had recovered from COVID-19.

The DNA for the CDR3 is TGTGCCAGCAGCTTACTAGCAGGGGCAGATACGCAGTATTTT. Translating gives CASSLLAGADTQYF. V and J are TRBV7-2 and TRBJ2-3; D perhaps matches TRBD1 (6 bases). The CDR3 is 14 amino acids. In germline, CDR1 is SGHTA, CDR2 FQGNSA. The V gene lost 2 bases and the J gene lost 4 bases, with 10 bases spanning the gap.

The table lists this clone with a count of one. The J gene is TRBJ1-5, the V gene TRBV2; D remains unclear. From germline, CDR1 is SNHLY and CDR2 FYNNEI. V was pared by 7 bases and J by 0 bases, with 13 bases between. This CDR3 is 15 amino acids long. The CDR3 nucleotides are TGTGCCAGCAAGGCGGAGAAGCATAGCAATCAGCCCCAGCATTTT. This codes for CASKAEKHSNQPQHF.

The count of this clone is one. The chain links TRBV5-1 to TRBJ2-7, with D hard to call. The V gene lost 0 bases and the J gene lost 6 bases, with 10 bases spanning the gap. Germline V gene lookup returns CDR1 SGHRS and CDR2 YFSETQ. CDR3 length: 13 amino acids. In DNA form, the CDR3 reads TGCGCCAGCAGCTTGGCCCCTTCCCGCGAGCAGTACTTC. Residues: CASSLAPSREQYF. The variable domain in full, with the rest retrieved from reference TRBV5-1 and TRBJ2-7, is KAGVTQTPRYLIKTRGQQVTLSCSPISGHRSVSWYQQTPGQGLQFLFEYFSETQRNKGNFPGRFSGRQFSNSRSEMNVSTLELGDSALYLCASSLAPSREQYFGPGTRLTVT.

This clone was seen more than once but under ten times. The rearrangement joins TRBV27 to TRBJ2-7, with 8 bases identical to TRBD1. The V and J ends lost 6 bases and 4 bases, in that order; junction bases with no gene match: 8. The CDR3 loop spans 14 amino acids. Germline CDR1 and CDR2: MNHEY and SMNVEV (reference sequence). CDR3 amino acids: CASSRDRLEYEQYF. Written as DNA, the CDR3 is TGTGCCAGCAGCCGGGACAGGTTGGAATACGAGCAGTACTTC.

The table lists this clone with a count of one. The rearrangement uses TRBV9 and TRBJ2-1; 10 bases line up with TRBD2. The CDR3 is 15 amino acids. The germline gives CDR1 SGDLS, CDR2 YYNGEE. Trimming took 1 base from V and 8 from J; bases not matched to a gene: 6. This CDR3 is CASSVIAGGRDEQFF. DNA for the CDR3: TGTGCCAGCAGCGTAATAGCGGGGGGACGCGATGAGCAGTTCTTC.